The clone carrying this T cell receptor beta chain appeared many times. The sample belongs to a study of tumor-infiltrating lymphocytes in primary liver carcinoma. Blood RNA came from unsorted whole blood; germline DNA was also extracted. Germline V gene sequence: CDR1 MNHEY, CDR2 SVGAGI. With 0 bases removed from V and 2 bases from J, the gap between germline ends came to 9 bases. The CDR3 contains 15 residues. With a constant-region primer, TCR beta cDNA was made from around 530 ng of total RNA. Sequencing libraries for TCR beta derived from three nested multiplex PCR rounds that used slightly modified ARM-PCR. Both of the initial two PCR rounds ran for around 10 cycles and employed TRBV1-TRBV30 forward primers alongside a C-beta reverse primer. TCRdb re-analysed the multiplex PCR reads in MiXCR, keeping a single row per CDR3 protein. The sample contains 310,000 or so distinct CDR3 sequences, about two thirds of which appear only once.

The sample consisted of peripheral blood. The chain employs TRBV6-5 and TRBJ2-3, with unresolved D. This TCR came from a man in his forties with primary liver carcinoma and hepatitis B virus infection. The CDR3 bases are TGTGCCAGCAGTTACTCGAACGGTCCCACAGATACGCAGTATTTT. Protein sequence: CASSYSNGPTDTQYF.